This T cell receptor (beta chain) originates from a study of T cells after posttransplantation cyclophosphamide. Clones were read by immunoSEQ multiplex PCR, and TCRdb kept only the in-frame ones, dropping some. There are 35,000 to 55,000 clones in the sample, none observed a single time. The CDR3 contains 20 residues. Sequencing was done on a sample of PBMCs. The sequence derives from a middle-aged man in good health, CMV-negative, and a related stem cell transplant donor. The chain combines TRBV21-1 with TRBJ2-3; the table's D call TRBD2 went unverified against the DNA. TRBV21-1 represents a pseudogene. The CDR3 DNA reads TGTGCCAGCAGCAAAGGAGGACTAGCGGGGGGCTCGAGGAGCACAGATACGCAGTATTTT. Protein: CASSKGGLAGGSRSTDTQYF.